This T cell receptor (beta chain) emerged from a study of T cells in Graves' hyperthyroidism and ophthalmopathy. Study observations and caveats: The model foresaw ophthalmopathy a median roughly 6.3 months prior to onset.

Stable hyperthyroidism: no ophthalmopathy progression over 18 months of follow-up. Source material for PBMCs was roughly 10 ml fresh peripheral blood. Germline CDR1 and CDR2: SEHNR and FQNEAQ (reference sequence). The CDR3 has 15 amino acids. The V and J ends lost 1 base and 3 bases respectively, with 10 bases between them. This clonotype was counted ten times or more. Antigen: not known. RNA transcripts gave rise to amplified TCR beta CDR3 regions. HTBI primers drove first-round RT-PCR of the TCR CDR3. Each CDR3 protein gets one entry after TCRdb re-called the multiplex PCR reads with MiXCR. In the table there are around 690,000 distinct CDR3 sequences, roughly 17% of which are singletons.

The rearrangement uses TRBV7-9 and TRBJ1-5, with a weak D call TRBD1 (6 bases). The specimen was blood. The receptor's source is a man aged 50 to 59 with Graves' hyperthyroidism. DNA for the CDR3: TGTGCCAGCAGCTTAGAGGGGGGGAACAATCAGCCCCAGCATTTT. Protein sequence: CASSLEGGNNQPQHF.